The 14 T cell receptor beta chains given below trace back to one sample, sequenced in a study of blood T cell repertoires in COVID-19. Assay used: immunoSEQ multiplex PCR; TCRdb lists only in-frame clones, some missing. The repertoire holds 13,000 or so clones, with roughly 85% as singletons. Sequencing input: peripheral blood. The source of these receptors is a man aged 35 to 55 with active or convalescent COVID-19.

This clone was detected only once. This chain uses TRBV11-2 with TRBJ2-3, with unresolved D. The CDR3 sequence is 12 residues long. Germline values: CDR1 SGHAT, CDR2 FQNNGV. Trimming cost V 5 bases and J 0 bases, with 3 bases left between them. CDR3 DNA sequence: TGTGCCAGCAGCACTAGCACAGATACGCAGTATTTT. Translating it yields CASSTSTDTQYF. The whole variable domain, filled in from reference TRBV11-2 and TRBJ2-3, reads EAGVAQSPRYKIIEKRQSVAFWCNPISGHATLYWYQQILGQGPKLLIQFQNNGVVDDSQLPKDRFSAERLKGVDSTLKIQPAKLEDSAVYLCASSTSTDTQYFGPGTRLTVL.

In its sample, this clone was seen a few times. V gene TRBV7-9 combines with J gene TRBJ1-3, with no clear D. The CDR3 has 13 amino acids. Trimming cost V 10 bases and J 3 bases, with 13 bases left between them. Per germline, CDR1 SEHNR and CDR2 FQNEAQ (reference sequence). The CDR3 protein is CAILAHGGNTIYF. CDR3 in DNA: TGTGCCATCCTGGCCCATGGTGGAAACACCATATATTTT.

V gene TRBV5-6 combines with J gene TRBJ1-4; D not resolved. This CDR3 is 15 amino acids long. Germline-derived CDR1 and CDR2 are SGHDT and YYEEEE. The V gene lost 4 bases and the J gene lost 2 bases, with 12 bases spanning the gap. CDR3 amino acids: CASSQGGATNEKLFF. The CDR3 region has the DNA TGTGCCAGCAGCCAAGGAGGTGCCACTAATGAAAAACTGTTTTTT.

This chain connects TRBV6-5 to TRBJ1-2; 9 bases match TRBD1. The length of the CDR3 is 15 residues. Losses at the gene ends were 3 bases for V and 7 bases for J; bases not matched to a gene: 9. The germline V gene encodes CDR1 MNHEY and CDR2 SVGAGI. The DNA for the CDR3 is TGTGCCAGCAGTTATTTGGGACAGGGCTCACCTGGCTACACCTTC. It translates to CASSYLGQGSPGYTF.

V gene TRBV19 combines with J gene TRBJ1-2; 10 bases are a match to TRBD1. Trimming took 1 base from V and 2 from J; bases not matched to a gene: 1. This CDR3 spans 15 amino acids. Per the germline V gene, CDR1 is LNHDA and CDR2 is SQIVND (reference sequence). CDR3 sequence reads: CASSIVGQGNYGYTF. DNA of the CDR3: TGTGCCAGTAGTATAGTGGGACAGGGGAACTATGGCTACACCTTC.

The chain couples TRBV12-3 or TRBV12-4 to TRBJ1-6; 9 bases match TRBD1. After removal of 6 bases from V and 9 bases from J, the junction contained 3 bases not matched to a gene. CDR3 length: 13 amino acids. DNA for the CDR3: TGTGCCAGCAGGGACAGGGGTATTTCACCCCTCCACTTT. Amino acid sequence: CASRDRGISPLHF.

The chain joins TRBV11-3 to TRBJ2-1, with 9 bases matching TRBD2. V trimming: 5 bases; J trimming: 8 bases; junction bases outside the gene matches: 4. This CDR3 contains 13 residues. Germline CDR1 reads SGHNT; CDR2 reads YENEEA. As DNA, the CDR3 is TGTGCCAGCAGCCGCCGACTAGCGGATGAGCAGTTCTTC. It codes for CASSRRLADEQFF.

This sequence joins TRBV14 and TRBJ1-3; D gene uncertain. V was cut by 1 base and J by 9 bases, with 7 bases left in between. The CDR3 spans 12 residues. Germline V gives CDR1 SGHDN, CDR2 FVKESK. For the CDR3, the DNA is TGTGCCAGCAGCCAAGTGCGGAGCACCATATATTTT. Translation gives CASSQVRSTIYF.

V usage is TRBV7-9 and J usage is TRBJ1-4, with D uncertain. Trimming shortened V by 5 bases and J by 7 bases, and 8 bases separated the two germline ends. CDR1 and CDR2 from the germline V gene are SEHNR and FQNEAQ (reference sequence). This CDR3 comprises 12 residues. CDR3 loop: CASSEEVEKLFF. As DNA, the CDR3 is TGTGCCAGCAGCGAAGAGGTTGAAAAACTGTTTTTT.

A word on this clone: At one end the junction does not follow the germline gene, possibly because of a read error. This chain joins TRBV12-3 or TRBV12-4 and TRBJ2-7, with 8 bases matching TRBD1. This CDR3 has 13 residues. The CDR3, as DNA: TGTGCCAGCAGCTCAGGGGTTCAGACAGGGGCCCTCTTC. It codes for CASSSGVQTGALF.

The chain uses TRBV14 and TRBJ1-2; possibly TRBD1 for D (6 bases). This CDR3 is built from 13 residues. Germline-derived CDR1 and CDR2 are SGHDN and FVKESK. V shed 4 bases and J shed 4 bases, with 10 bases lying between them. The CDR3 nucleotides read TGTGCCAGCAGCCTACAGACAGGCTATGGCTACACCTTC. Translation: CASSLQTGYGYTF.

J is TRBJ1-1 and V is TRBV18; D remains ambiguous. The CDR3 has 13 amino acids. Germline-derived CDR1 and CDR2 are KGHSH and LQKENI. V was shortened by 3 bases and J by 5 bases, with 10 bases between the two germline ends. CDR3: CASSPLANTEAFF. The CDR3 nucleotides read TGTGCCAGCTCACCCCTCGCTAATACTGAAGCTTTCTTT.

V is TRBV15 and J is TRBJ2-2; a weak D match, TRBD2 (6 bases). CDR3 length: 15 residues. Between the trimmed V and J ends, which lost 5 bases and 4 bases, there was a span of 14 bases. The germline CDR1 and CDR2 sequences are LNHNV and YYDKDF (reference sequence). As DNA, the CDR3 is TGTGCCACCAGCGTGTCGGGGGATGGCACCGGGGAGCTGTTTTTT. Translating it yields CATSVSGDGTGELFF.

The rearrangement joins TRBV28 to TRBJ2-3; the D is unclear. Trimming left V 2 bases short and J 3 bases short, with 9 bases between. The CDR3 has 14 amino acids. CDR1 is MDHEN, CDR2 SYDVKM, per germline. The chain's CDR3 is CASSLARRTDTQYF. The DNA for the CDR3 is TGTGCCAGCAGTTTAGCCCGGAGAACAGATACGCAGTATTTT.